What follows are 13 T cell receptor beta chains derived from one specimen sequenced in a study of cytomegalovirus exposure and HLA in healthy donors. The study ran its PCR with 60 Vbeta and 13 Jbeta primers. Sequenced by immunoSEQ multiplex PCR; TCRdb stores in-frame clones only, minus some. The profile covers roughly 120,000 clones, with 80% to 85% appearing a single time and around 2.2% taken by the ten largest. Sequencing was performed on PBMCs. These receptors were collected from a woman between 35 and 50 years old in good health and CMV-seronegative.

The J gene is TRBJ1-1, the V gene TRBV29-1; 8 bases agree with TRBD1. V was clipped by 3 bases and J by 6 bases; unmatched bases: 9. Germline V gene data show CDR1 as SQVTM and CDR2 as ANQGSEA. CDR3 size: 14 residues. Here the CDR3 reads CSVERGTGGAEAFF. The CDR3 nucleotides read TGCAGCGTTGAGCGGGGCACAGGGGGTGCTGAAGCTTTCTTT.

The chain links TRBV2 to TRBJ1-2; D may be TRBD1 (6 bases). This CDR3 has 18 amino acids. V was trimmed by 2 bases and J by 0 bases, leaving 19 bases between them. Germline loops: CDR1 SNHLY, CDR2 FYNNEI. For the CDR3, the DNA is TGTGCCAGCAGTGAAAGGTGGTTGGGGGCCCCCTCTAACTATGGCTACACCTTC. The encoded protein is CASSERWLGAPSNYGYTF.

V gene TRBV6-5 combines with J gene TRBJ1-5, with D hard to call. Per the germline V gene, CDR1 is MNHEY and CDR2 is SVGAGI. The CDR3 sequence is 13 residues long. Trimming took off 5 bases at V and 4 bases at J, with 9 bases between the two ends. CDR3: CASSTEINQPQHF. The CDR3 coding sequence is TGTGCCAGCAGTACAGAGATTAATCAGCCCCAGCATTTT.

In this sample, this clone turned up a few times. The chain recombines TRBV6-5 with TRBJ1-1; 9 nucleotides match TRBD1. This CDR3 spans 15 amino acids. Germline CDR1 and CDR2: MNHEY and SVGAGI. The V and J ends lost 6 bases and 1 base, in that order; junction bases with no gene match: 6. CDR3: CASRRQGVANTEAFF. The CDR3 nucleotides read TGTGCCAGCAGGAGACAGGGGGTAGCGAACACTGAAGCTTTCTTT.

The V gene is TRBV7-6, the J gene TRBJ2-2; D perhaps matches TRBD2 (5 bases). The CDR3 has 15 residues. Trimming left V 5 bases short and J 1 base short, with 11 bases between. In germline, CDR1 is SGHVS, CDR2 FNYEAQ. The chain's CDR3 is CASSPGNLNTGELFF. CDR3 nucleotides: TGTGCCAGCAGCCCGGGAAACTTGAACACCGGGGAGCTGTTTTTT.

This clone has a handful of counts. V usage is TRBV6-1 and J usage is TRBJ2-1; 9 bases match TRBD1. The trim removed 2 bases at V and 3 bases at J, leaving 2 bases unmatched. This CDR3 has 15 residues. Germline values: CDR1 MNHNS, CDR2 SASEGT. CDR3 region: CASSEMTGGYNEQFF. The CDR3 nucleotides read TGTGCCAGCAGTGAAATGACAGGGGGCTACAATGAGCAGTTCTTC.

The table lists this clone with a few counts. This chain links TRBV5-1 with TRBJ2-1; perhaps TRBD2 as D (5 bases). Germline V gene data show CDR1 as SGHRS and CDR2 as YFSETQ. The CDR3 loop spans 14 amino acids. The ends were cut back, 4 bases at V and 0 bases at J, with 8 bases in the middle. The CDR3 DNA sequence: TGCGCCAGCAGCCCCGGGATCTCCTACAATGAGCAGTTCTTC. Its protein is CASSPGISYNEQFF. The full variable domain, with the rest looked up from reference TRBV5-1 and TRBJ2-1, is KAGVTQTPRYLIKTRGQQVTLSCSPISGHRSVSWYQQTPGQGLQFLFEYFSETQRNKGNFPGRFSGRQFSNSRSEMNVSTLELGDSALYLCASSPGISYNEQFFGPGTRLTVL.

The chain is built from TRBV7-3 and TRBJ2-3; D unclear. CDR3 length: 13 amino acids. The V end lost 1 base, the J end lost 3 bases, and 5 bases lay between the germline ends. Germline V gives CDR1 SGHTA, CDR2 FQGTGA. Here the CDR3 DNA reads TGTGCCAGCAGCTTAATTGTAACAGATACGCAGTATTTT. As protein: CASSLIVTDTQYF. The full variable domain, completed using reference TRBV7-3 and TRBJ2-3, is GAGVSQTPSNKVTEKGKYVELRCDPISGHTALYWYRQSLGQGPEFLIYFQGTGAADDSGLPNDRFFAVRPEGSVSTLKIQRTERGDSAVYLCASSLIVTDTQYFGPGTRLTVL.

CDR3 residues: CASSQRLAGGQETQYF. The CDR3 DNA sequence: TGTGCCAGCAGCCAACGGCTAGCGGGAGGGCAAGAGACCCAGTACTTC. The chain recombines TRBV2 with TRBJ2-5; TRBD2 matches 12 bases. The CDR3 is 16 amino acids. Losses at the gene ends were 6 bases for V and 2 bases for J; bases not matched to a gene: 7. The V gene's germline CDR1 is SNHLY and CDR2 FYNNEI.

This chain joins TRBV6-4 and TRBJ2-7; 10 bases fit TRBD1. J was trimmed by 4 bases and V by 2 bases; bases with no gene match: 17. The CDR3 length is 19 residues. CDR1 MRHNA and CDR2 SNTAGT come from the germline V gene. In DNA form, the CDR3 reads TGTGCCAGCAGTGACAGGAGTAAGGAGGAGGGACAGGGGTCTTACGAGCAGTACTTC. Translating it yields CASSDRSKEEGQGSYEQYF.

The CDR3 sequence: CASSLSEGEGYEQYF. CDR3 nucleotides: TGTGCCAGCAGTTTATCGGAGGGAGAGGGCTACGAGCAGTACTTC. This chain links TRBV27 with TRBJ2-7; D might be TRBD2 (6 bases). Germline values: CDR1 MNHEY, CDR2 SMNVEV (reference sequence). The CDR3 runs 15 residues. V lost 0 bases and J 3 bases, leaving 12 bases between the germline ends.

The genes are TRBV11-2 and TRBJ1-1; 7 bases map to TRBD1. After removal of 5 bases from V and 0 bases from J, the junction contained 3 bases not matched to a gene. Germline V gene data show CDR1 as SGHAT and CDR2 as FQNNGV. The CDR3 loop spans 14 amino acids. The CDR3 loop is CASSPGQMNTEAFF. The CDR3, as DNA: TGTGCCAGCAGCCCGGGACAGATGAACACTGAAGCTTTCTTT.

The count of this clone is one. The chain has TRBV13 and TRBJ1-2; unclear D gene. This CDR3 spans 14 amino acids. Germline-derived CDR1 and CDR2 are PRHDT and FYEKMQ (reference sequence). Trimming left V 5 bases short and J 7 bases short, with 17 bases between. The CDR3 protein is CASSGVGRLGGYTF. For the CDR3, the DNA is TGTGCCAGCAGCGGAGTAGGCCGACTGGGTGGCTACACCTTC.